The 9 T cell receptor beta chains listed next were all sequenced from one sample in a study of lymphopenia after photon versus proton radiotherapy. Some clones are missing from TCRdb's copy, which holds only in-frame ones; the method was immunoSEQ multiplex PCR. This table holds roughly 5,000 clones, around 88% found once. Sequences were derived from peripheral blood, sampled from a patient treated with photon-based radiotherapy. The receptor set was obtained from an elderly man with cholangiocarcinoma.

The rearrangement uses TRBV11-2 and TRBJ2-7; D gene uncertain. Per germline, CDR1 SGHAT and CDR2 FQNNGV. The CDR3 has 16 residues. The V gene lost 0 bases and the J gene lost 5 bases, with 17 bases spanning the gap. CDR3 amino acids: CASSLDRSIDGDEQYF. CDR3 coding DNA: TGTGCCAGCAGCTTAGATAGGTCTATCGATGGGGACGAGCAGTACTTC.

The chain couples TRBV11-2 to TRBJ2-7, with 8 bases identical to TRBD2. In germline, CDR1 is SGHAT, CDR2 FQNNGV. The CDR3 is made up of 18 amino acids. V gave up 0 bases and J gave up 3 bases; unmatched junction bases: 13. The CDR3, as DNA: TGTGCCAGCAGCTTAGAAGAGCGGGGGTCCTCTGACCTCTACGAGCAGTACTTC. Residues: CASSLEERGSSDLYEQYF.

The rearrangement links TRBV5-1 to TRBJ1-1; a weak D match, TRBD1 (6 bases). The germline CDR1 and CDR2 sequences are SGHRS and YFSETQ. The CDR3 length is 14 residues. The ends were cut back, 4 bases at V and 0 bases at J, with 10 bases in the middle. CDR3: CASSGQTMNTEAFF. The CDR3 region has the DNA TGCGCCAGCAGCGGACAGACTATGAACACTGAAGCTTTCTTT.

The V gene is TRBV20-1, the J gene TRBJ2-7; D is undetermined. Germline assignment: CDR1 DFQATT and CDR2 SNEGSKA (reference sequence). The CDR3 runs 11 residues. Trimming took off 5 bases at V and 0 bases at J, with 5 bases between the two ends. CDR3 DNA: TGCAGTGCTGGGGACTCCTACGAGCAGTACTTC. Translation: CSAGDSYEQYF.

V usage is TRBV5-1 and J usage is TRBJ2-5, with 7 bases lining up with TRBD1. This CDR3 spans 14 amino acids. V was pared by 6 bases and J by 5 bases, with 10 bases of the junction left unmatched. The germline CDR1 and CDR2 sequences are SGHRS and YFSETQ. Here the CDR3 DNA reads TGCGCCAGCAACTACGGACAGGTTGCCGAGACCCAGTACTTC. It specifies CASNYGQVAETQYF.

This chain connects TRBV5-4 to TRBJ2-2; D remains ambiguous. Trimming pared 4 bases from V and 8 bases from J, leaving 9 bases between. This CDR3 is 12 amino acids long. Germline V lookup: CDR1 SGHNT, CDR2 YYREEE (reference sequence). The CDR3 nucleotides read TGTGCCAGCAGCACGTGGGCGGGGGAGCTGTTTTTT. Translating it yields CASSTWAGELFF.

V gene TRBV5-1 combines with J gene TRBJ2-7; 9 bases match TRBD1. This CDR3 has 15 amino acids. Germline values: CDR1 SGHRS, CDR2 YFSETQ. With V trimmed by 0 bases and J by 2 bases, 3 bases remained unmatched. The CDR3 DNA follows: TGCGCCAGCAGCTTGGGCCGGACAGGGGCCTACGAGCAGTACTTC. Residues: CASSLGRTGAYEQYF. Looking up the rest from reference TRBV5-1 and TRBJ2-7 gives the full variable domain: KAGVTQTPRYLIKTRGQQVTLSCSPISGHRSVSWYQQTPGQGLQFLFEYFSETQRNKGNFPGRFSGRQFSNSRSEMNVSTLELGDSALYLCASSLGRTGAYEQYFGPGTRLTVT.

CDR3 bases: TGTGCCAGCAGTCGACTAGCGGGGGGCGAGGAGACCCAGTACTTC. Protein: CASSRLAGGEETQYF. V gene TRBV2 combines with J gene TRBJ2-5, with 13 bases matching TRBD2. The CDR3 is made up of 15 amino acids. J was trimmed by 5 bases and V by 5 bases; bases with no gene match: 5. Germline CDR1 reads SNHLY; CDR2 reads FYNNEI.

The chain couples TRBV5-5 to TRBJ2-6; 7 nucleotides agree with TRBD2. CDR3 length equals 16 residues. V trimming: 1 base; J trimming: 2 bases; junction bases outside the gene matches: 3. The V gene's germline CDR1 is SGHKS and CDR2 YYEKEE (reference sequence). In DNA, the CDR3 is TGTGCCAGCAGCTTGTTCAGCGGGGCTGGGGCCAACGTCCTGACTTTC. The encoded protein is CASSLFSGAGANVLTF.